The 5 T cell receptor beta chains in this list originate from one sample, sequenced in a study of shared clonotypes between healthy human individuals. The protocol was immunoSEQ multiplex PCR, while the TCRdb copy is restricted to in-frame clones and leaves out a portion. The repertoire has more than 400,000 clones, 90% to 96% of them found once; the top ten carry about 0.064%. Sequencing was done on a sample of naive CD4+ T cells sorted from blood. Documented subset: CD45RA+ positively selected. The receptors come from a woman aged 25 to 45 in good health.

The chain links TRBV28 to TRBJ1-5; weak D call: TRBD1 (5 bases). The CDR3 is made up of 15 amino acids. The V and J ends lost 7 bases and 2 bases respectively, with 15 bases between them. Germline V gene sequence: CDR1 MDHEN, CDR2 SYDVKM. The CDR3 loop is CASNLGGNRNQPQHF. CDR3 DNA: TGTGCCAGCAACTTGGGGGGAAATCGCAATCAGCCCCAGCATTTT.

The chain joins TRBV2 to TRBJ1-2; 10 bases align to TRBD1. In germline, CDR1 is SNHLY, CDR2 FYNNEI. J was trimmed by 4 bases and V by 2 bases; bases with no gene match: 4. This CDR3 contains 15 residues. CDR3 protein: CASSERDRGGYGYTF. The CDR3 DNA reads as TGTGCCAGCAGTGAAAGGGACAGGGGCGGCTATGGCTACACCTTC.

The chain is built from TRBV28 and TRBJ2-5, with a possible D match to TRBD1 (6 bases). Germline V CDR1 and CDR2: MDHEN, SYDVKM. Between the trimmed V and J ends, which lost 5 bases and 2 bases, there was a span of 12 bases. The CDR3 contains 14 residues. The CDR3 loop is CASSPTGIQETQYF. The CDR3 region has the DNA TGTGCCAGCAGTCCGACAGGAATACAAGAGACCCAGTACTTC.

The rearrangement links TRBV2 to TRBJ2-7; 9 bases map to TRBD1. The CDR3 is 14 residues long. Germline V CDR1 and CDR2: SNHLY, FYNNEI. The trim removed 6 bases at V and 4 bases at J, leaving 7 bases unmatched. The CDR3 region has the DNA TGTGCCAGCAGGGGGGGACAGGGTTTTTACGAGCAGTACTTC. As protein: CASRGGQGFYEQYF.

The rearrangement joins TRBV27 to TRBJ2-3, with TRBD2 matching over 10 bases. The ends lost 3 bases at V and 3 bases at J; junction bases unmatched: 3. Germline V CDR1 and CDR2: MNHEY, SMNVEV (reference sequence). The CDR3 loop spans 15 amino acids. The CDR3 reads CASSFLAGVTDTQYF. The CDR3 DNA follows: TGTGCCAGCAGTTTTCTAGCGGGAGTGACAGATACGCAGTATTTT.